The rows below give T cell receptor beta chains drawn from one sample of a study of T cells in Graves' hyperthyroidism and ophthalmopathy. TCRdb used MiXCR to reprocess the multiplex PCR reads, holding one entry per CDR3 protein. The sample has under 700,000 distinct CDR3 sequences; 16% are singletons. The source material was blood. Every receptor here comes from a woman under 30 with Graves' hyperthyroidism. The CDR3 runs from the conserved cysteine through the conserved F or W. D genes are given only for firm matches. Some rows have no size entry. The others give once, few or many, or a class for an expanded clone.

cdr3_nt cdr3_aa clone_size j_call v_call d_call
TGCAGTGCTAGTCGCGGAGGCGGCTCGAACTCCTACGAGCAGTACTTC CSASRGGGSNSYEQYF many TRBJ2-7 TRBV20-1 -
TGTGCCAGCAGCTTAGGGGACAGGAAGCCGTCGAACACCGGGGAGCTGTTTTTT CASSLGDRKPSNTGELFF many TRBJ2-2 TRBV7-8 TRBD1
TGTGCCAGTAGTATAGGGGCGGGATATAGCACTGAAGCTTTCTTT CASSIGAGYSTEAFF few TRBJ1-1 TRBV19 -
TGTGCCAGCAGTTTAATGAGTTCCTCAGGGAATCAGCCCCAGCATTTT CASSLMSSSGNQPQHF many TRBJ1-5 TRBV12-3/TRBV12-4 -
TGTGCCAGCAGTTACTCAGGGACGAGGGGCTACACCTTC CASSYSGTRGYTF few TRBJ1-2 TRBV6-5 -
TGTGCCAGCAGTTTTAAATCATCACCCCTCCACTTT CASSFKSSPLHF many TRBJ1-6 TRBV28 -
TGTGCCAGCAGCTTAGTAGGGACTTCTGAAACCGGGGAGCTGTTTTTT CASSLVGTSETGELFF - TRBJ2-2 TRBV7-8 -
TGTGCCAGCAGCTTAGTAGGGGAGGGGATCAATGAGCAGTTCTTC CASSLVGEGINEQFF many TRBJ2-1 TRBV11-2 TRBD2
TGCAGTGCTAGAGATCCGAGGGGGGCAGGGTTAAACTATGGCTACACCTTC CSARDPRGAGLNYGYTF many TRBJ1-2 TRBV20-1 -
TGTGCCAGTAGTGAGGGGACAGGGGAAGCCAATCAGCCCCAGCATTTT CASSEGTGEANQPQHF - TRBJ1-5 TRBV19 TRBD1
TGTGCCAGCAGCCCCGGTAGGGGACAGAACACTGAAGCTTTCTTT CASSPGRGQNTEAFF many TRBJ1-1 TRBV7-3 -
TGTGCCAGCAAGGGGGCAGGGGGCCAGCCCCAGCATTTT CASKGAGGQPQHF - TRBJ1-5 TRBV2 TRBD1
TGTGCCAGCAGTTTATGGACTAACACCGGGGAGCTGTTTTTT CASSLWTNTGELFF - TRBJ2-2 TRBV27 -
TGTGCCAGCAGTTACTCGGGGACAGGGTCGTTTGGGGAGACCCAGTACTTC CASSYSGTGSFGETQYF many TRBJ2-5 TRBV27 TRBD1
TGCAGTGCTAGAGATCTCCGCCGGACTAGCGGGAGTATCAATGAGCAGTTCTTC CSARDLRRTSGSINEQFF - TRBJ2-1 TRBV20-1 TRBD2
TGTGCCAGCCACTTCGGGGGTGGTGGAAATCAGCCCCAGCATTTT CASHFGGGGNQPQHF few TRBJ1-5 TRBV12-3/TRBV12-4 -
TGTGCCAGCAGTGGACTGATTGAAAATTCACCCCTCCACTTT CASSGLIENSPLHF many TRBJ1-6 TRBV2 -
TGTGCCAGCCGCTACCTGAGGGGGTCACCCCTCCACTTT CASRYLRGSPLHF - TRBJ1-6 TRBV12-3/TRBV12-4 -
TGCAGTGCTAGAAGACTAGCGGGAGGTTCCAAAAACATTCAGTACTTC CSARRLAGGSKNIQYF few TRBJ2-4 TRBV20-1 TRBD2
TGTGCCAGCAGACCGGGGCGGGAGTACGAGCAGTACTTC CASRPGREYEQYF many TRBJ2-7 TRBV12-3/TRBV12-4 TRBD2
TGTGCCAGCAGTGACCCCCGGGGGCTGGGGAACACTGAAGCTTTCTTT CASSDPRGLGNTEAFF many TRBJ1-1 TRBV6-1 -
TGCGCCAGCATACGAAGTGTGGGGTTGGGAGATACGCAGTATTTT CASIRSVGLGDTQYF many TRBJ2-3 TRBV5-1 -
TGTGCCAGCAGTCTTGACAGGGACAATCAGCCCCAGCATTTT CASSLDRDNQPQHF many TRBJ1-5 TRBV6-2/TRBV6-3 TRBD1
TGCGCCAGCAGCTTGTTAGTTGGAAGCACAGATACGCAGTATTTT CASSLLVGSTDTQYF - TRBJ2-3 TRBV5-1 -
TGTGCCAGCAGCCTCGGATCAACAGGTTATGGCTACACCTTC CASSLGSTGYGYTF - TRBJ1-2 TRBV12-3/TRBV12-4 -
TGTGCCAGCAGCTTGACAGGGGGATTTGAAGCTTTCTTT CASSLTGGFEAFF few TRBJ1-1 TRBV5-8 TRBD1
TGTGCCAGCAGTTTAGGTGGAGGGGGGTCAGCTTTCTTT CASSLGGGGSAFF - TRBJ1-1 TRBV12-3/TRBV12-4 -
TGTGCCAGCAGTCCAACAGGGAGAGAAGATGGCTACACCTTC CASSPTGREDGYTF many TRBJ1-2 TRBV6-1 -
TGCAGTGCTAGAGTCCCACTTCCAGGACAGGGCCGCTATGGCTACACCTTC CSARVPLPGQGRYGYTF few TRBJ1-2 TRBV20-1 TRBD1
TGTGCCAGCAGCTACCTGGGTGCCGAAGCTTTCTTT CASSYLGAEAFF many TRBJ1-1 TRBV5-8 -
TGCAGTGCTAGCTGGGGGTTGAGTGGAAACACCATATATTTT CSASWGLSGNTIYF - TRBJ1-3 TRBV20-1 -
TGTGCCAGCAGGGGGACAGGGGGATTCCTATCAACTAATGAAAAACTGTTTTTT CASRGTGGFLSTNEKLFF few TRBJ1-4 TRBV12-3/TRBV12-4 TRBD1
TGCGCCAGCAGCTTGGTGGTAGGGAATCGAGAGCAGTACTTC CASSLVVGNREQYF many TRBJ2-7 TRBV5-1 -
TGTGCCAGCAGTTACTCGAACTCTGGAAACACCATATATTTT CASSYSNSGNTIYF - TRBJ1-3 TRBV6-5 -
TGTGCCAGCAGTCTCAGGGCTAGCGGGATCTCTGGGGCCAACGTCCTGACTTTC CASSLRASGISGANVLTF - TRBJ2-6 TRBV27 TRBD2
TGTGCCAGCAGTCTTAGCGGGAGCTACGAGCAGTACTTC CASSLSGSYEQYF many TRBJ2-7 TRBV27 TRBD2
TGTGCCAGCAGCTTGGGCTGGACTAGCGAGACCTACAATGAGCAGTACTTC CASSLGWTSETYNEQYF - TRBJ2-7 TRBV5-6 TRBD2
TGTGCCAGCAGCTTAGATTTTTCCATCTCTGGGGCCAACGTCCTGACTTTC CASSLDFSISGANVLTF - TRBJ2-6 TRBV7-2 -
TGCAGCGTTTTGTGGGAGTGGCGTCCGAACACTGAAGCTTTCTTT CSVLWEWRPNTEAFF many TRBJ1-1 TRBV29-1 -
TGTGCCTGGAGTGTAACCCGGACGGGGTCCGATACGCAGTATTTT CAWSVTRTGSDTQYF many TRBJ2-3 TRBV30 -
TGTGCCAGCAGCCCCCCTCCCTCAATCCCCCGGGACAGGGGGGGAACTGGGTACGAGCAGTACTTC CASSPPPSIPRDRGGTGYEQYF - TRBJ2-7 TRBV11-3 TRBD1
TGTGCCAGTAGTACCGCGGGACCACCCTACAATGAGCAGTTCTTC CASSTAGPPYNEQFF - TRBJ2-1 TRBV19 -
TGCGCCAGCAGTGAGTCGGGCGGGAGGGCCTACGAGCAGTACTTC CASSESGGRAYEQYF few TRBJ2-7 TRBV10-2 TRBD2
TGTGCCAGCAGTTATAACAGGGGAAAAGGGGGAAACACCATATATTTT CASSYNRGKGGNTIYF - TRBJ1-3 TRBV6-1 TRBD1
TGCGCCAGCAGTGAGTCGATGCCTATTTACACCGGGGAGCTGTTTTTT CASSESMPIYTGELFF few TRBJ2-2 TRBV10-1 -
TGCGCCAGCAGCTTGGAGGTGGGGAGCTCTGAAGCTTTCTTT CASSLEVGSSEAFF - TRBJ1-1 TRBV5-1 -
TGCAGTGCTAGAGCTAACGGACAGGGAGGTGGCTACACCTTC CSARANGQGGGYTF many TRBJ1-2 TRBV20-1 TRBD1